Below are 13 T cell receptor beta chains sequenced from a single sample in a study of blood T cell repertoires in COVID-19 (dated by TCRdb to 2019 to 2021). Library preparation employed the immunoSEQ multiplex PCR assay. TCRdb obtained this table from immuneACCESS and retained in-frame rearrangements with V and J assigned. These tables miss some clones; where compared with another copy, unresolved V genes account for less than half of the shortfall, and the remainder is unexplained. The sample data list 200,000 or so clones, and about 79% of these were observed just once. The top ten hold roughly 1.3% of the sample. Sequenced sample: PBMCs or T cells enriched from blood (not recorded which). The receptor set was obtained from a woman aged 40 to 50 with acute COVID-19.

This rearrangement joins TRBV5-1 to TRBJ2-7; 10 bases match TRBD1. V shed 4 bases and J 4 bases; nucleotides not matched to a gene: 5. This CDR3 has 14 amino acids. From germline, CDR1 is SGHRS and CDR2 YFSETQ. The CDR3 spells CASSVGQGVYEQYF. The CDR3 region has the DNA TGCGCCAGCAGCGTAGGACAGGGGGTTTACGAGCAGTACTTC. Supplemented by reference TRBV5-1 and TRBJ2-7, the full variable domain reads KAGVTQTPRYLIKTRGQQVTLSCSPISGHRSVSWYQQTPGQGLQFLFEYFSETQRNKGNFPGRFSGRQFSNSRSEMNVSTLELGDSALYLCASSVGQGVYEQYFGPGTRLTVT.

The CDR3 spells CASSSLGQMNTEAFF. The CDR3 DNA reads TGTGCCAGCAGCTCGTTGGGACAGATGAACACTGAAGCTTTCTTT. J is TRBJ1-1 and V is TRBV11-1; 7 bases agree with TRBD1. The length of the CDR3 is 15 residues. J was trimmed by 0 bases and V by 4 bases; bases with no gene match: 5. Germline V CDR1 and CDR2: SGHAT, FQDESV (reference sequence).

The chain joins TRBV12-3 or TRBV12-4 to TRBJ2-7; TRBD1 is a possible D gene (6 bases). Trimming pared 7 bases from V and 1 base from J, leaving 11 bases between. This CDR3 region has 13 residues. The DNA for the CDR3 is TGTGCCAGCACCCCCGGACAGTCCTACGAGCAGTACTTC. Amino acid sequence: CASTPGQSYEQYF.

CDR3 DNA sequence: TGCGCCAGCAGCTTGGCCCTCAGAGGAGAGACCCAGTACTTC. Translation gives CASSLALRGETQYF. The V call is TRBV5-1, the J call TRBJ2-5; D gene ambiguous. Trimming cost V 0 bases and J 4 bases, with 10 bases left between them. CDR3 length: 14 amino acids. Per germline, CDR1 SGHRS and CDR2 YFSETQ.

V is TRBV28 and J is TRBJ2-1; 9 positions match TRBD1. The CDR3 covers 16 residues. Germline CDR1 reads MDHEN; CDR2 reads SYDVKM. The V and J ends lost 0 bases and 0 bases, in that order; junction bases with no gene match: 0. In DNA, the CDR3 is TGTGCCAGCAGTTTATGGGGACAGGGCTCCTACAATGAGCAGTTCTTC. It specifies CASSLWGQGSYNEQFF.

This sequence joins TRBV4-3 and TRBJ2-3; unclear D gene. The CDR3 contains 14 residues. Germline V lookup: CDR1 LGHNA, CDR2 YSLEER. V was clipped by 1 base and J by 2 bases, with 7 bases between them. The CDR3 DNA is TGCGCCAGCAGCCAAGGGCTTGACACAGATACGCAGTATTTT. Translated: CASSQGLDTDTQYF.

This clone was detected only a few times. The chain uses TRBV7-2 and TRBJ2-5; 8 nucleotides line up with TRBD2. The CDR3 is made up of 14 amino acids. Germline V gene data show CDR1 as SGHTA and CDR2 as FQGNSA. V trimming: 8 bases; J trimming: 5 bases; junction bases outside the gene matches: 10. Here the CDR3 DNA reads TGTGCCAGCTCCCGCGGGGGGCAGGGGGAGACCCAGTACTTC. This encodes CASSRGGQGETQYF. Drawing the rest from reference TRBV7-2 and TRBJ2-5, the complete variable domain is GAGVSQSPSNKVTEKGKDVELRCDPISGHTALYWYRQSLGQGLEFLIYFQGNSAPDKSGLPSDRFSAERTGGSVSTLTIQRTQQEDSAVYLCASSRGGQGETQYFGPGTRLLVL.

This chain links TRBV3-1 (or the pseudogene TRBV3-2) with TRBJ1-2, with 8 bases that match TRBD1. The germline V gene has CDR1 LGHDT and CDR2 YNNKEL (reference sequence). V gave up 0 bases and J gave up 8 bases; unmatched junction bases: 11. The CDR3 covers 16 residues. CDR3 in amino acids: CASSQDAGGNGEGYTF. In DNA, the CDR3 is TGTGCCAGCAGCCAAGACGCAGGGGGCAACGGCGAGGGCTACACCTTC.

CDR3 protein: CASSSTSRTGGTEAFF. In DNA, the CDR3 is TGTGCCAGCAGCTCAACGTCCCGGACAGGGGGCACTGAAGCTTTCTTT. V is TRBV5-5 and J is TRBJ1-1; TRBD1 matches 10 bases. The CDR3 totals 16 residues. Trimming cost V 3 bases and J 4 bases; bases outside gene matches: 9. Germline V gene data show CDR1 as SGHKS and CDR2 as YYEKEE (reference sequence).

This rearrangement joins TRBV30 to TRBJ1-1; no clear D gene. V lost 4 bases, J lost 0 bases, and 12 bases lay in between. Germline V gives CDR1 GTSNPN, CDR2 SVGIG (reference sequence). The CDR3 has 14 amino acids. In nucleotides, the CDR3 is TGTGCCTGGAACGGGATTAGGATGAACACTGAAGCTTTCTTT. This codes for CAWNGIRMNTEAFF. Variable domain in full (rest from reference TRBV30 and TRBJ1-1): SQTIHQWPATLVQPVGSPLSLECTVEGTSNPNLYWYRQAAGRGLQLLFYSVGIGQISSEVPQNLSASRPQDRQFILSSKKLLLSDSGFYLCAWNGIRMNTEAFFGQGTRLTVV.

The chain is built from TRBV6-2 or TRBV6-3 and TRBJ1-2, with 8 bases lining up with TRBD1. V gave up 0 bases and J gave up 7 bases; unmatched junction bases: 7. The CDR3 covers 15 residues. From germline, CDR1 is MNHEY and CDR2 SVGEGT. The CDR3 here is CASSYSGTGSSGYTF. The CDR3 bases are TGTGCCAGCAGTTACTCCGGGACAGGCTCTAGTGGCTACACCTTC.

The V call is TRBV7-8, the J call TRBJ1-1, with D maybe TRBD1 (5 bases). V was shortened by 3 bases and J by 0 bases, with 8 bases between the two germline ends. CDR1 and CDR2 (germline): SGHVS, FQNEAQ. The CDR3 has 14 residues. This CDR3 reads CASSLTVMNTEAFF. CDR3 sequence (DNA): TGTGCCAGCAGCTTGACAGTTATGAACACTGAAGCTTTCTTT.

Here the CDR3 DNA reads TGTGCCAGCAGCTTAGGTGGTAGCGGCACAGATACGCAGTATTTT. It codes for CASSLGGSGTDTQYF. V and J are TRBV7-2 and TRBJ2-3, with D perhaps matching TRBD2 (5 bases). Germline loops: CDR1 SGHTA, CDR2 FQGNSA. V lost 1 base and J lost 1, with 9 bases in between. There are 15 residues in the CDR3. Full variable domain (missing parts from reference TRBV7-2 and TRBJ2-3): GAGVSQSPSNKVTEKGKDVELRCDPISGHTALYWYRQSLGQGLEFLIYFQGNSAPDKSGLPSDRFSAERTGGSVSTLTIQRTQQEDSAVYLCASSLGGSGTDTQYFGPGTRLTVL.